Here is one T cell receptor beta chain with its context. These data belong to a study of T cells expressing NK-cell markers. Germline-derived CDR1 and CDR2 are LNHDA and SQIVND (reference sequence). The CDR3 sequence is 16 residues long. For each CDR3 protein, TCRdb gives one entry from its re-call of the 5' RACE reads, without DNA. This table holds some 390,000 distinct CDR3 sequences. What was sequenced was blood T cells: a sorted CD56 or NKG2C T cell subset, CD4+ or CD8+ T cells, or bulk PBMC T cells (not recorded which). The chain recombines TRBV19 with TRBJ1-1. This sequence originates from a woman in her forties or fifties in good health. CDR3: CASSIVGGQGGTEAFF.